This record concerns one T cell receptor beta chain sequence. TCRdb's table, derived via immunoSEQ multiplex PCR, lists solely in-frame clones and lacks some. The data contain 210,000 or so clones, around 90% of them singletons. This record belongs to a study of cytomegalovirus exposure and HLA in healthy donors. The CDR3 is 15 amino acids. V was pared by 3 bases and J by 2 bases, with 4 bases of the junction left unmatched. In germline, CDR1 is SGHRS, CDR2 YFSETQ. The sample taken for sequencing was PBMCs. This TCR came from a woman aged 18-35 years in good health and CMV-seronegative. The V and J genes are TRBV5-1 and TRBJ2-3, with 9 nucleotides matching TRBD2. CDR3 nucleotide sequence: TGCGCCAGCAGCTCGAGGACTAGCGACACAGATACGCAGTATTTT. This codes for CASSSRTSDTDTQYF.